The 9 T cell receptor beta chains listed next were all sequenced from one sample in a study of sequential checkpoint blockade in melanoma. The treatment is: randomized to nivolumab then ipilimumab (arm A) or the reverse (arm B). Repertoires were generated with immunoSEQ multiplex PCR, while TCRdb's copy carries only in-frame clones and drops some. The table records 2,000 to 3,000 clones, 20% to 25% of them present only once. The material was tumor tissue (inferred from file names), obtained from a patient given nivolumab and ipilimumab in sequence. The receptors derive from a human donor with melanoma.

By frequency in the sample, this clone is large. The chain combines TRBV6-8 with TRBJ1-1, with 7 bases fitting TRBD1. Trimming took 4 bases from V and 6 from J; bases not matched to a gene: 5. Germline values: CDR1 MNHGY, CDR2 SAAAGT. The CDR3 is made up of 13 amino acids. For the CDR3, the DNA is TGTGCCAGCAGTTCGGACAGGTCGGCTGAAGCTTTCTTT. Translated: CASSSDRSAEAFF.

This clone is termed medium-sized (0.01 to 0.1%). The rearrangement uses TRBV6-8 and TRBJ2-3; 10 positions agree with TRBD2. V shed 5 bases and J 1 base; nucleotides not matched to a gene: 6. This CDR3 contains 16 residues. Per the germline V gene, CDR1 is MNHGY and CDR2 is SAAAGT. Here the CDR3 reads CASSGLAGEGTDTQYF. The CDR3, as DNA: TGTGCCAGCAGTGGGCTAGCGGGAGAAGGCACAGATACGCAGTATTTT.

By share, this clone ranks as medium-sized. CDR3 sequence reads: CASSEKDRVYEQYF. For the CDR3, the DNA is TGTGCCAGCAGTGAGAAGGACAGGGTCTACGAGCAGTACTTC. The chain couples TRBV6-8 to TRBJ2-7; TRBD1 aligns across 8 bases. Germline CDR1 and CDR2: MNHGY and SAAAGT. With 5 bases clipped from V and 3 bases from J, the junction kept 6 bases outside the gene matches. This CDR3 comprises 14 residues.

Many counts were recorded for this clone. The chain recombines TRBV11-3 with TRBJ1-2; TRBD1 is a possible D gene (6 bases). The CDR3 has 15 residues. The germline CDR1 and CDR2 sequences are SGHNT and YENEEA. V dropped 5 bases and J dropped 2 bases, with 15 bases sitting between them. The CDR3 DNA is TGTGCCAGCAGCACAGCCGGGACACAGAACTATGGCTACACCTTC. Residues: CASSTAGTQNYGYTF.

This clone turned up a few times. This sequence joins TRBV12-5 and TRBJ2-3, with a possible D match to TRBD2 (5 bases). Germline V CDR1 and CDR2: LGHNT, FRNRAP. The CDR3 sequence is 16 residues long. In nucleotides, the CDR3 is TGTGCCAGTCGCCCCCGGGGAGCGGTGAGGAGAGATACGCAGTATTTT. Residues: CASRPRGAVRRDTQYF.

V usage is TRBV28 and J usage is TRBJ1-2, with a weak D call TRBD1 (6 bases). The CDR3 runs 13 residues. The germline CDR1 and CDR2 sequences are MDHEN and SYDVKM. Trimming removed 3 bases at V and 4 bases at J, with 9 bases between. Written as DNA, the CDR3 is TGTGCCAGCAGTTTCAGGGGTAGCTATGGCTACACCTTC. This sequence encodes CASSFRGSYGYTF.

V and J are TRBV18 and TRBJ2-7, with D perhaps TRBD1 or TRBD2 (5 bases each). CDR3 length: 13 residues. The V end was cut by 3 bases, the J end by 5 bases, with 11 bases between. Germline V gene sequence: CDR1 KGHSH, CDR2 LQKENI. The CDR3 region is CASSPGVRDEQYF. The CDR3 DNA sequence: TGTGCCAGCTCACCCGGGGTCAGGGACGAGCAGTACTTC.

This clone was counted only a few times. The chain couples TRBV6-8 to TRBJ2-1; D unclear. V was cut by 1 base and J by 0 bases, with 7 bases left in between. CDR3 length: 15 residues. Germline CDR1 is MNHGY and CDR2 is SAAAGT. The DNA for the CDR3 is TGTGCCAGCAGTTACTTACCCTACTCCTACAATGAGCAGTTCTTC. Translating gives CASSYLPYSYNEQFF.

This clone qualifies as medium-sized. As DNA, the CDR3 is TGTGCCAGCAGCTCCGAAGGGACACTCCCTAATTCACCCCTCCACTTT. Protein product: CASSSEGTLPNSPLHF. V gene TRBV11-3 combines with J gene TRBJ1-6, with D possibly matching TRBD1 (6 bases). This CDR3 region has 16 residues. V shed 4 bases and J shed 6 bases, with 16 bases lying between them. CDR1 SGHNT and CDR2 YENEEA come from the germline V gene.